The entry below gives a single T cell receptor beta chain sequence along with its context. The naive CD8 subset, CD45RO-negative cells positively selected for CCR7, excluded terminally differentiated effector memory CD45RA+ cells. The record originates from a study of shared clonotypes between healthy human individuals. TCRdb's copy holds only in-frame clones and misses some; the assay was immunoSEQ multiplex PCR. The table lists roughly 810,000 clones, just over 95% of them singletons, with over 0.2% in the top ten. The clonotype comes from a young man in good health. Sequencing was performed on naive CD8+ T cells sorted from blood.

CDR3 region: CASSEATRAVDTQYF. CDR3 coding DNA: TGTGCCAGCAGTGAAGCAACCAGGGCGGTAGATACGCAGTATTTT. The chain uses TRBV6-1 and TRBJ2-3; possibly TRBD1 for D (5 bases). Trimming pared 0 bases from V and 5 bases from J, leaving 12 bases between. The CDR3 sequence is 15 residues long. The germline CDR1 and CDR2 sequences are MNHNS and SASEGT.